This T cell receptor beta chain came from a study of T cells expressing NK-cell markers. Study summary: HCMV seropositivity characterized most of the eight sequenced donors, and seronegativity one.

Study-wide findings and caveats: These clonotypes additionally ranked first within the CD3+CD56-NKG2C+ fraction of a few donors.

In regard to this clonotype: No antigen is known for it.

With the 5' RACE reads reprocessed, TCRdb shows one record per CDR3 protein and no DNA. The specimen's table records roughly 380,000 distinct CDR3 sequences. Per germline, CDR1 SQVTM and CDR2 ANQGSEA. The CDR3 has 13 residues. The specimen sequenced was blood T cells: a sorted CD56 or NKG2C T cell subset, CD4+ or CD8+ T cells, or bulk PBMC T cells (not recorded which). V is TRBV29-1 and J is TRBJ2-7; the D gene TCRdb calls, TRBD1, cannot be checked with no DNA. The clonotype comes from a man aged 18 to 69 in good health. Here the CDR3 reads CSVRSGGLREQYF.